The 17 T cell receptor beta chains listed next were all sequenced from one sample in a study of shared clonotypes between healthy human individuals. TCRdb's copy holds only in-frame clones and misses some; the assay was immunoSEQ multiplex PCR. The sample consists of 2 million to 3 million clones, approximately 94% of them appearing once. Input material: naive CD4+ T cells sorted from blood. Subset reported: CD45RA+ positively selected. These receptors were collected from a man between 18 and 29 years old in good health.

The V gene is TRBV5-4, the J gene TRBJ2-7; TRBD2 aligns across 9 bases. V lost 1 base, J lost 7 bases, and 12 bases stayed unmatched. Germline V lookup: CDR1 SGHNT, CDR2 YYREEE (reference sequence). The CDR3 runs to 16 residues. The CDR3 protein is CASSLYRGGAVGEQYF. As DNA, the CDR3 is TGTGCCAGCAGCTTGTACCGCGGGGGGGCAGTAGGTGAGCAGTACTTC.

This chain links TRBV19 with TRBJ2-1, with D maybe TRBD1 (6 bases). The ends were cut back, 7 bases at V and 5 bases at J, with 15 bases in the middle. The CDR3 loop spans 14 amino acids. From germline, CDR1 is LNHDA and CDR2 SQIVND (reference sequence). The CDR3 DNA is TGTGCCAGTAATGGACAGCCTTACCACAATGAGCAGTTCTTC. It yields the protein CASNGQPYHNEQFF.

The chain recombines TRBV29-1 with TRBJ2-6; TRBD2 matches 8 bases. From germline, CDR1 is SQVTM and CDR2 ANQGSEA. J was trimmed by 7 bases and V by 7 bases; bases with no gene match: 3. The CDR3 runs to 12 residues. The CDR3 region has the DNA TGCAGCGCCGGGGGGGGCGCCAACGTCCTGACTTTC. Translation: CSAGGGANVLTF.

The CDR3 DNA is TGCAGCGTTATACCGGGACAGGGAGTGAACACTGAAGCTTTCTTT. Its protein is CSVIPGQGVNTEAFF. The chain employs TRBV29-1 and TRBJ1-1; TRBD1 matches at 9 bases. Germline V gene sequence: CDR1 SQVTM, CDR2 ANQGSEA. V was clipped by 5 bases and J by 0 bases; unmatched bases: 7. The length of the CDR3 is 15 residues. The variable domain in full, completed from reference TRBV29-1 and TRBJ1-1, reads SAVISQKPSRDICQRGTSLTIQCQVDSQVTMMFWYRQQPGQSLTLIATANQGSEATYESGFVIDKFPISRPNLTFSTLTVSNMSPEDSSIYLCSVIPGQGVNTEAFFGQGTRLTVV.

The CDR3 DNA is TGTGCCTGGAGGGGCGGGGCCATGAGAGGCGGGGAGCTGTTTTTT. Translating gives CAWRGGAMRGGELFF. The chain uses TRBV30 and TRBJ2-2, with D perhaps TRBD2 (6 bases). This CDR3 is built from 15 residues. V lost 3 bases, J lost 7 bases, and 18 bases lay in between. Germline V lookup: CDR1 GTSNPN, CDR2 SVGIG (reference sequence).

This chain connects TRBV7-9 to TRBJ1-4; no clear D. V was clipped by 4 bases and J by 4 bases, with 16 bases between them. The germline CDR1 and CDR2 sequences are SEHNR and FQNEAQ (reference sequence). The CDR3 has 16 amino acids. CDR3 amino acids: CASSSWGTGNNEKLFF. The CDR3 DNA follows: TGTGCCAGCAGCTCCTGGGGAACGGGAAATAATGAAAAACTGTTTTTT. Complete variable domain (other parts from reference TRBV7-9 and TRBJ1-4): DTGVSQNPRHKITKRGQNVTFRCDPISEHNRLYWYRQTLGQGPEFLTYFQNEAQLEKSRLLSDRFSAERPKGSFSTLEIQRTEQGDSAMYLCASSSWGTGNNEKLFFGSGTQLSVL.

The rearrangement links TRBV11-2 to TRBJ1-5, with D perhaps matching TRBD1 (5 bases). From germline, CDR1 is SGHAT and CDR2 FQNNGV. Trimming removed 5 bases from V and 0 bases from J, with 14 bases in between. The CDR3 contains 16 residues. The CDR3 region is CASSVGSQASNQPQHF. The CDR3 nucleotides read TGTGCCAGCAGCGTAGGATCACAGGCTAGCAATCAGCCCCAGCATTTT.

This sequence joins TRBV14 and TRBJ2-3, with no clear D. V lost 4 bases and J lost 6, with 23 bases in between. The CDR3 is made up of 17 amino acids. Germline V gives CDR1 SGHDN, CDR2 FVKESK. This CDR3 is CASSPGRMTKGPDTQYF. The DNA of the CDR3 is TGTGCCAGCAGCCCTGGTCGGATGACGAAGGGCCCCGATACGCAGTATTTT.

The chain couples TRBV5-1 to TRBJ2-5; 8 positions agree with TRBD2. The CDR3 loop spans 14 amino acids. V lost 5 bases and J lost 5; bases outside the gene matches: 8. Germline CDR1 SGHRS, CDR2 YFSETQ. The CDR3 is CASSSGLAYETQYF. DNA for the CDR3: TGCGCCAGCAGTTCCGGACTAGCTTACGAGACCCAGTACTTC.

The genes are TRBV5-1 and TRBJ2-7, with 13 bases fitting TRBD2. V was clipped by 4 bases and J by 3 bases; unmatched bases: 4. Germline CDR1 and CDR2: SGHRS and YFSETQ. This CDR3 contains 15 residues. CDR3 bases: TGCGCCAGCAGCCCACGGACTAGCGGGGGCTACGAGCAGTACTTC. It is translated as CASSPRTSGGYEQYF.

With respect to this clone: The sample contains more than one DNA sequence encoding this CDR3. The chain carries TRBV5-1 and TRBJ2-7, with 8 bases that match TRBD1. CDR1 is SGHRS and CDR2 is YFSETQ in the germline V gene. V gave up 4 bases and J gave up 3 bases; unmatched junction bases: 9. The CDR3 has 15 residues. This CDR3 is CASSLGGTGVYEQYF. The CDR3 DNA reads TGCGCCAGCAGCCTTGGCGGGACAGGAGTCTACGAGCAGTACTTC.

V usage is TRBV9 and J usage is TRBJ1-1, with D hard to call. This CDR3 spans 14 amino acids. Germline assignment: CDR1 SGDLS and CDR2 YYNGEE. Deletions cut 4 bases from V and 1 base from J, with 11 bases between. DNA for the CDR3: TGTGCCAGCAGCCCACACCGTGGGAACACTGAAGCTTTCTTT. Its translation: CASSPHRGNTEAFF.

The V and J genes are TRBV7-2 and TRBJ2-1, with 8 bases that match TRBD1. The germline V gene has CDR1 SGHTA and CDR2 FQGNSA. J lost 9 bases, V lost 2 bases, and 9 bases had no gene match. The CDR3 runs 15 residues. CDR3 DNA: TGTGCCAGCAGCTTATATGGGCAGGGGGCGGGTGAGCAGTTCTTC. Residues: CASSLYGQGAGEQFF. The complete variable domain, with remaining parts taken from reference TRBV7-2 and TRBJ2-1, reads GAGVSQSPSNKVTEKGKDVELRCDPISGHTALYWYRQSLGQGLEFLIYFQGNSAPDKSGLPSDRFSAERTGGSVSTLTIQRTQQEDSAVYLCASSLYGQGAGEQFFGPGTRLTVL.

J is TRBJ2-1 and V is TRBV5-1; TRBD2 matches 11 bases. The CDR3 has 14 amino acids. The trim removed 2 bases at V and 15 bases at J, leaving 10 bases unmatched. The germline V gene has CDR1 SGHRS and CDR2 YFSETQ. CDR3 protein: CASSFGLAGGYLFF. The CDR3 DNA reads as TGCGCCAGCAGCTTTGGTCTAGCGGGGGGATACCTGTTCTTC.

The chain recombines TRBV11-2 with TRBJ2-7; 7 bases align to TRBD1. Germline-derived CDR1 and CDR2 are SGHAT and FQNNGV. Trimming removed 4 bases from V and 2 bases from J; junction bases left unmatched: 5. The CDR3 runs 14 residues. In DNA, the CDR3 is TGTGCCAGCAGCTCAATGACAGGGACCTACGAGCAGTACTTC. Translation: CASSSMTGTYEQYF. The complete variable domain, with remaining parts taken from reference TRBV11-2 and TRBJ2-7, reads EAGVAQSPRYKIIEKRQSVAFWCNPISGHATLYWYQQILGQGPKLLIQFQNNGVVDDSQLPKDRFSAERLKGVDSTLKIQPAKLEDSAVYLCASSSMTGTYEQYFGPGTRLTVT.

V gene TRBV7-9 combines with J gene TRBJ2-7, with 12 nucleotides matching TRBD2. Germline lookup yields CDR1 SEHNR and CDR2 FQNEAQ (reference sequence). This CDR3 has 16 residues. V shed 0 bases, J shed 7 bases, and the junction held 7 bases outside the gene matches. DNA of the CDR3: TGTGCCAGCAGCTTAGCGGGCGGACTAGCGGGAAGAGAGCAGTACTTC. Its translation: CASSLAGGLAGREQYF.

The chain recombines TRBV6-5 with TRBJ2-7; D not resolved. CDR3 length equals 15 residues. Trimming removed 4 bases from V and 3 bases from J, with 16 bases in between. Germline V CDR1 and CDR2: MNHEY, SVGAGI. The CDR3 bases are TGTGCCAGCAGTTCGTGGTCTACGACCCTCTACGAGCAGTACTTC. It is translated as CASSSWSTTLYEQYF.